Each of the 26 T cell receptor beta chains below was sequenced from the same sample in a study of sequential checkpoint blockade in melanoma. Treatment defined: randomized to nivolumab then ipilimumab (arm A) or the reverse (arm B). TCRdb's copy holds only in-frame clones and misses some; the assay was immunoSEQ multiplex PCR. The repertoire consists of around 4,000 clones, with 19% occurring once and the leading ten covering around 26%. The starting material was tumor tissue (inferred from file names), obtained from a patient given nivolumab and ipilimumab in sequence. The receptors here all came from a human donor with melanoma.

This clone is medium-sized by share. This chain links TRBV6-8 with TRBJ1-2; perhaps TRBD1 as D (6 bases). The CDR3 contains 13 residues. V was shortened by 5 bases and J by 4 bases, with 11 bases between the two germline ends. Germline V lookup: CDR1 MNHGY, CDR2 SAAAGT. The CDR3 nucleotides are TGTGCCAGCAGTCGAGGACAGACCTATGGCTACACCTTC. As protein: CASSRGQTYGYTF.

By share of the sample, this clone is medium-sized. The chain uses TRBV11-3 and TRBJ2-6; unclear D gene. CDR1 SGHNT and CDR2 YENEEA come from the germline V gene. The CDR3 runs to 15 residues. Trimming shortened V by 1 base and J by 1 base, and 5 bases separated the two germline ends. Here the CDR3 reads CASSLGGSGANVLTF. The CDR3 coding sequence is TGTGCCAGCAGCTTAGGAGGATCTGGGGCCAACGTCCTGACTTTC.

This clone was observed many times. The chain employs TRBV11-3 and TRBJ2-5; 7 bases are shared with TRBD2. Germline-derived CDR1 and CDR2 are SGHNT and YENEEA. V dropped 1 base and J dropped 3; count of bases not matched to a gene: 8. The CDR3 is made up of 16 amino acids. The CDR3, as DNA: TGTGCCAGCAGCTTAGGTTTCAGGACTAGGAAAGAGACCCAGTACTTC. Translating gives CASSLGFRTRKETQYF.

This clone was counted ten times or more. The DNA for the CDR3 is TGTGCCAGCAGCTTAGGCGGGGATGGAGAGACCCAGTACTTC. Translating gives CASSLGGDGETQYF. The chain couples TRBV11-3 to TRBJ2-5; D perhaps matches TRBD2 (6 bases). Germline CDR1 reads SGHNT; CDR2 reads YENEEA. The V and J ends lost 1 base and 4 bases respectively, with 10 bases between them. There are 14 residues in the CDR3.

The CDR3 DNA reads as TGCAGCGTTGAACGGACAGGGGCCCCTAATGAGCAGTTCTTC. It translates to CSVERTGAPNEQFF. The genes are TRBV29-1 and TRBJ2-1, with 9 bases aligning to TRBD1. After removal of 2 bases from V and 7 bases from J, the junction contained 6 bases not matched to a gene. From germline, CDR1 is SQVTM and CDR2 ANQGSEA. The CDR3 extends over 14 amino acids.

This clone was found many times. The V call is TRBV7-1, the J call TRBJ1-1; D is uncertain. TRBV7-1 is known as an ORF, though its function is uncertain. V lost 1 base, J lost 0 bases, and 3 bases lay in between. CDR3 length: 13 amino acids. The CDR3 coding sequence is TGTGCCAGCAGCTCAGGGGTGAACACTGAAGCTTTCTTT. Protein: CASSSGVNTEAFF.

V usage is TRBV25-1 and J usage is TRBJ1-6; D may be TRBD1 (5 bases). The CDR3 covers 14 residues. Germline CDR1 reads MGHDK; CDR2 reads SYGVNS. Deletions cut 5 bases from V and 7 bases from J, with 12 bases between. CDR3 residues: CASSWTWENSPLHF. In DNA form, the CDR3 reads TGTGCCAGCAGTTGGACATGGGAAAATTCACCCCTCCACTTT.

This sequence joins TRBV9 and TRBJ2-2, with 8 bases lining up with TRBD1. Per germline, CDR1 SGDLS and CDR2 YYNGEE. CDR3 length equals 16 residues. V lost 3 bases, J lost 7 bases, and 11 bases stayed unmatched. The CDR3 is CASSASGGSEVGELFF. The CDR3 coding sequence is TGTGCCAGCAGCGCCTCAGGGGGCTCGGAGGTCGGGGAGCTGTTTTTT.

This clone has just a few counts. The chain uses TRBV5-1 and TRBJ2-1; D not certain. Germline lookup yields CDR1 SGHRS and CDR2 YFSETQ. Trimming cost V 1 base and J 3 bases, with 8 bases left between them. The CDR3 runs 14 residues. The CDR3 DNA follows: TGCGCCAGCAGCTTGTTTCTAGACTACAATGAGCAGTTCTTC. Protein product: CASSLFLDYNEQFF.

This clone was seen a few times. The chain has TRBV6-8 and TRBJ1-3; D uncertain. Between the trimmed V and J ends, which lost 0 bases and 0 bases, there was a span of 9 bases. Germline V lookup: CDR1 MNHGY, CDR2 SAAAGT. The CDR3 is 16 residues long. CDR3 sequence: CASSYSRGSSGNTIYF. In nucleotides, the CDR3 is TGTGCCAGCAGTTACTCGCGGGGTAGCTCTGGAAACACCATATATTTT.

This clone was observed many times. The chain carries TRBV11-3 and TRBJ1-1; D is unresolved. Germline lookup yields CDR1 SGHNT and CDR2 YENEEA. Trimming pared 3 bases from V and 7 bases from J, leaving 18 bases between. The CDR3 covers 15 residues. The CDR3 here is CASSLGTASWGEAFF. In nucleotides, the CDR3 is TGTGCCAGCAGCTTGGGAACCGCTTCTTGGGGTGAAGCTTTCTTT.

This clone was counted only a few times. The gene calls are TRBV6-8 and TRBJ2-3; 7 bases are shared with TRBD2. Germline V gives CDR1 MNHGY, CDR2 SAAAGT. This CDR3 contains 15 residues. Trimming at V came to 2 bases and at J to 2 bases, leaving 4 bases not matched to a gene. The CDR3 protein is CASSYGGGDTDTQYF. The CDR3 DNA follows: TGTGCCAGCAGTTACGGGGGAGGGGACACAGATACGCAGTATTTT.

This clone was detected many times. This chain connects TRBV11-3 to TRBJ1-2, with a weak D call TRBD1 (6 bases). The CDR3 is 15 amino acids. Trimming removed 5 bases from V and 4 bases from J, with 17 bases in between. Germline loops: CDR1 SGHNT, CDR2 YENEEA. The CDR3 protein is CASSDQSGAGYGYTF. Written as DNA, the CDR3 is TGTGCCAGCAGCGATCAATCAGGGGCGGGCTATGGCTACACCTTC.

V and J are TRBV6-8 and TRBJ1-5; D is undetermined. The CDR3 extends over 16 amino acids. Per the germline V gene, CDR1 is MNHGY and CDR2 is SAAAGT. Trimming took off 2 bases at V and 0 bases at J, with 11 bases between the two ends. This CDR3 reads CASSYRQSYSNQPQHF. The CDR3 nucleotides read TGTGCCAGCAGTTACCGGCAGTCCTATAGCAATCAGCCCCAGCATTTT.

This clone was detected only a few times. The chain is built from TRBV11-3 and TRBJ2-2; D is unresolved. The CDR3 spans 14 residues. Trimming stripped 5 bases from V and 1 base from J, with 8 bases between. The germline gives CDR1 SGHNT, CDR2 YENEEA. CDR3 coding DNA: TGTGCCAGCAGCCCAGAATGGAACACCGGGGAGCTGTTTTTT. Its protein is CASSPEWNTGELFF.

This clone was detected a few times. The J gene is TRBJ1-2, the V gene TRBV9; D gene uncertain. Trimming left V 5 bases short and J 3 bases short, with 14 bases between. The CDR3 runs to 14 residues. From germline, CDR1 is SGDLS and CDR2 YYNGEE. The CDR3 region is CASRRGWPDYGYTF. CDR3 DNA: TGTGCCAGCAGGCGGGGATGGCCGGACTATGGCTACACCTTC.

V gene TRBV19 combines with J gene TRBJ1-2; TRBD1 is a possible D gene (6 bases). Germline loops: CDR1 LNHDA, CDR2 SQIVND (reference sequence). This CDR3 region has 15 residues. Trimming cost V 1 base and J 1 base, with 10 bases left between them. CDR3 in DNA: TGTGCCAGTAGTATAGCAGGCAGGGGTAACTATGGCTACACCTTC. It is translated as CASSIAGRGNYGYTF.

By proportion, this clone is medium-sized (0.01 to 0.1%). The chain employs TRBV6-8 and TRBJ1-1; D not certain. Between the trimmed V and J ends, which lost 6 bases and 7 bases, there was a span of 21 bases. Germline V lookup: CDR1 MNHGY, CDR2 SAAAGT. This CDR3 contains 15 residues. DNA for the CDR3: TGTGCCAGCAGCATCCGAGGAGGACTTGTTGGTGAAGCTTTCTTT. Encoded protein: CASSIRGGLVGEAFF.

This clone was seen more than once but under ten times. This chain connects TRBV6-8 to TRBJ2-4, with TRBD2 matching over 13 bases. The CDR3 is 16 amino acids. Germline CDR1 is MNHGY and CDR2 is SAAAGT. V lost 2 bases to trimming and J lost 6 bases; unmatched junction nucleotides: 4. CDR3 protein: CASSYTSGGAGNIQYF. Here the CDR3 DNA reads TGTGCCAGCAGTTACACTAGCGGGGGGGCAGGAAACATTCAGTACTTC.

This clone is medium-sized in the sample. The V and J genes are TRBV11-3 and TRBJ2-5; 7 nucleotides match TRBD2. This CDR3 spans 16 amino acids. The trim removed 2 bases at V and 2 bases at J, leaving 8 bases unmatched. The germline CDR1 and CDR2 sequences are SGHNT and YENEEA. The chain's CDR3 is CASSLSPGRAQETQYF. In DNA, the CDR3 is TGTGCCAGCAGCTTATCTCCGGGGAGGGCACAAGAGACCCAGTACTTC.

At least ten counts were recorded for this clone. CDR3 DNA: TGTGCCAGCAGCTTGTTGTGGGGTAGGGAGACCCAGTACTTC. It is translated as CASSLLWGRETQYF. V and J are TRBV11-3 and TRBJ2-5; no reliable D call. Germline CDR1 is SGHNT and CDR2 is YENEEA. Deletions cut 3 bases from V and 5 bases from J, with 13 bases between. The CDR3 contains 14 residues.

In this sample, this clone turned up a few times. This chain joins TRBV28 and TRBJ2-7, with unresolved D. Germline CDR1 MDHEN, CDR2 SYDVKM. The germline V and J ends were trimmed by 5 bases and 0 bases, with 8 bases remaining between them. This CDR3 region has 13 residues. CDR3 protein: CASSIDSSYEQYV. The CDR3 DNA reads TGTGCCAGCAGTATCGATAGCTCCTACGAGCAGTACGTC.

This clone was detected a few times. The chain is built from TRBV7-2 and TRBJ1-1, with D possibly TRBD1 on 5 matching bases. Looked up from germline, CDR1 is SGHTA and CDR2 is FQGNSA. V lost 5 bases, J lost 6 bases, and 13 bases lay in between. This CDR3 is 13 amino acids long. The CDR3 coding sequence is TGTGCCAGCAGCCGAGGAGACAGATCTGAAGCTTTCTTT. Translated, it gives CASSRGDRSEAFF. Supplemented by reference TRBV7-2 and TRBJ1-1, the full variable domain reads GAGVSQSPSNKVTEKGKDVELRCDPISGHTALYWYRQSLGQGLEFLIYFQGNSAPDKSGLPSDRFSAERTGGSVSTLTIQRTQQEDSAVYLCASSRGDRSEAFFGQGTRLTVV.

This clone was observed a few times. Here the CDR3 reads CASRTTGNTIYF. The CDR3 DNA sequence: TGTGCCAGCAGGACGACTGGAAACACCATATATTTT. This chain connects TRBV6-8 to TRBJ1-3; D is undetermined. The CDR3 is 12 residues long. Trimming cost V 6 bases and J 2 bases, with 5 bases left between them. The germline gives CDR1 MNHGY, CDR2 SAAAGT.

This clone is judged medium-sized. The chain links TRBV6-8 to TRBJ2-7; TRBD1 is a possible D gene (5 bases). The V end was cut by 7 bases, the J end by 2 bases, with 18 bases between. CDR1 and CDR2 from the germline V gene are MNHGY and SAAAGT. CDR3 length equals 15 residues. The CDR3 coding sequence is TGTGCCAGCAATAACCCTTGGGGCCATCCCTACGAGCAGTACGTC. Encoded protein: CASNNPWGHPYEQYV.

This chain uses TRBV25-1 with TRBJ2-7, with TRBD2 matching over 9 bases. V trimming: 1 base; J trimming: 7 bases; junction bases outside the gene matches: 8. The CDR3 runs 15 residues. Germline V gives CDR1 MGHDK, CDR2 SYGVNS. CDR3: CASSEFSGGRWEQYF. Written as DNA, the CDR3 is TGTGCCAGCAGTGAATTTAGCGGGGGCCGATGGGAGCAGTACTTC.